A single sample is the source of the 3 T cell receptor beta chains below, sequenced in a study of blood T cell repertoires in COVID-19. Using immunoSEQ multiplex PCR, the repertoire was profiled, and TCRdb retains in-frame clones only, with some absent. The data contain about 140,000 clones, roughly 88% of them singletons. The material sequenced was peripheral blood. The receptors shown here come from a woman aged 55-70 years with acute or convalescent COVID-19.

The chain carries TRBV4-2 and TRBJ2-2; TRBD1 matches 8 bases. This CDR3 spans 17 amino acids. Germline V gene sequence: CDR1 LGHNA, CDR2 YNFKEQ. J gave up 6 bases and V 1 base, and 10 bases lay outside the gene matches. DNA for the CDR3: TGTGCCAGCAGCCAAGTGAACACCGGGACAGGATCCGGGGAGCTGTTTTTT. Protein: CASSQVNTGTGSGELFF.

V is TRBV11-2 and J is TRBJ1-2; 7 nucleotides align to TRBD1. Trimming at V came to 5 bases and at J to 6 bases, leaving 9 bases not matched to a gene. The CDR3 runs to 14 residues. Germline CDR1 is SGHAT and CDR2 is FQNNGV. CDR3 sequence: CASSLLTGQNGYTF. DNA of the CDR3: TGTGCCAGCAGCCTCCTGACAGGGCAAAATGGCTACACCTTC.

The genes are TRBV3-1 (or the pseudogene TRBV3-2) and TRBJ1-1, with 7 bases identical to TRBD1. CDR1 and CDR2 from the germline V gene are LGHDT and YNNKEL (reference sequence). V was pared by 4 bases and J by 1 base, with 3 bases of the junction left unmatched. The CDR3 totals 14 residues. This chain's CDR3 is CASSPRTGNTEAFF. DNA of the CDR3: TGTGCCAGCAGCCCGCGGACAGGGAACACTGAAGCTTTCTTT.